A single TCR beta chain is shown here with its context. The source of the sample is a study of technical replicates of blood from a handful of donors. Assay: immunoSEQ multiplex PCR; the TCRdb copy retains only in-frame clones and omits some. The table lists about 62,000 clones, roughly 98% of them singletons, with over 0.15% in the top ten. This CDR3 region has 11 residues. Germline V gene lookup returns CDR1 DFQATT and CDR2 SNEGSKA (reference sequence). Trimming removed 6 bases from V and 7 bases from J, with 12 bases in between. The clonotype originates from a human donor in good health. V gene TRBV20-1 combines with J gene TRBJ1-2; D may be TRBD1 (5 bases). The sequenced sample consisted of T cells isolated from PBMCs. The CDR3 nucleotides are TGCAGTGCCCGTATGGGGCTTGGCTACACCTTC. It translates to CSARMGLGYTF.